Each of the 25 T cell receptor beta chains below was sequenced from the same sample in a study of CD8+ T cells in alopecia areata. The treatment was: oral pan-JAK inhibitor, 5-10 mg twice daily. Once RNA had been extracted, it was reverse transcribed into cDNA to act as the sequencing template. Here immunoSEQ multiplex PCR was the method, and the copy in TCRdb shows in-frame clones only, minus some. The data hold 270,000 or so clones, with roughly 60% observed a single time. The sample here was CD4+ T cells sorted from blood, taken at week 24, from a patient treated with tofacitinib. The source of these receptors is a human donor with alopecia areata.

V and J are TRBV10-3 and TRBJ1-5; D not certain. The CDR3 sequence is 12 residues long. CDR1 and CDR2 (germline): ENHRY, SYGVKD. Trimming pared 10 bases from V and 4 bases from J, leaving 11 bases between. Here the CDR3 DNA reads TGTGCCACAAGGGAACAGAATCAGCCCCAGCATTTT. Protein: CATREQNQPQHF.

The chain employs TRBV4-1 and TRBJ2-3; D not resolved. CDR1 is MGHRA and CDR2 is YSYEKL in the germline V gene. Trimming pared 3 bases from V and 4 bases from J, leaving 14 bases between. This CDR3 is built from 15 residues. This CDR3 reads CASSQLYFTADTQYF. The CDR3 DNA sequence: TGCGCCAGCAGCCAGCTATACTTTACGGCAGATACGCAGTATTTT.

V gene TRBV6-1 combines with J gene TRBJ2-1; no firm D call. CDR3 length: 13 amino acids. The germline gives CDR1 MNHNS, CDR2 SASEGT. V was clipped by 3 bases and J by 6 bases, with 9 bases between them. The CDR3 spells CASSENRRNEQFF. The CDR3, as DNA: TGTGCCAGCAGTGAGAATCGACGCAATGAGCAGTTCTTC.

This chain joins TRBV28 and TRBJ2-1; 12 nucleotides agree with TRBD1. Trimming took 10 bases from V and 8 from J; bases not matched to a gene: 6. The V gene's germline CDR1 is MDHEN and CDR2 SYDVKM. CDR3 length: 13 residues. CDR3 residues: CATGTGGWDEQFF. The CDR3 DNA follows: TGTGCCACCGGGACAGGGGGCTGGGATGAGCAGTTCTTC.

The chain carries TRBV2 and TRBJ1-2; the D is unclear. This CDR3 comprises 12 residues. With 4 bases removed from V and 5 bases from J, the gap between germline ends came to 8 bases. Germline CDR1 is SNHLY and CDR2 is FYNNEI. CDR3 in DNA: TGTGCCAGCAGTGTACAGACTTATGGCTACACCTTC. This codes for CASSVQTYGYTF. Filled out from reference TRBV2 and TRBJ1-2, the complete variable domain reads EPEVTQTPSHQVTQMGQEVILRCVPISNHLYFYWYRQILGQKVEFLVSFYNNEISEKSEIFDDQFSVERPDGSNFTLKIRSTKLEDSAMYFCASSVQTYGYTFGSGTRLTVV.

This clone was counted only a few times. The chain joins TRBV9 to TRBJ2-6, with D unclear. Trimming took 4 bases from V and 0 from J, leaving 14 bases between them. Germline values: CDR1 SGDLS, CDR2 YYNGEE. The CDR3 is 17 residues long. CDR3 in amino acids: CASSSKHWSSGANVLTF. DNA of the CDR3: TGTGCCAGCAGCTCTAAACACTGGAGCTCTGGGGCCAACGTCCTGACTTTC.

J is TRBJ1-2 and V is TRBV29-1; D gene uncertain. The CDR3 covers 13 residues. V was shortened by 7 bases and J by 0 bases, with 12 bases between the two germline ends. CDR1 is SQVTM and CDR2 is ANQGSEA in the germline V gene. The CDR3 DNA sequence: TGCAGCGCCTCCGACATTACTAACTATGGCTACACCTTC. Translating gives CSASDITNYGYTF.

The chain links TRBV7-9 to TRBJ1-6; D ambiguous. Trimming took 5 bases from V and 11 from J, leaving 13 bases between them. Looked up from germline, CDR1 is SEHNR and CDR2 is FQNEAQ (reference sequence). The CDR3 runs 13 residues. CDR3 sequence reads: CASSRTKRAPLHF. The CDR3 nucleotides are TGTGCCAGCAGCCGCACCAAAAGGGCACCCCTCCACTTT.

This clone was observed a single time. The rearrangement links TRBV7-6 to TRBJ1-5; D is unclear. The CDR3 consists of 15 residues. Germline CDR1 and CDR2: SGHVS and FNYEAQ. The V end was cut by 3 bases, the J end by 0 bases, with 9 bases between. The CDR3 is CASSLGWFSNQPQHF. The CDR3 nucleotides are TGTGCCAGCAGCTTGGGATGGTTTAGCAATCAGCCCCAGCATTTT.

The chain joins TRBV4-1 to TRBJ2-3, with TRBD2 as a possible D gene (6 bases). The CDR3 extends over 16 amino acids. Trimming pared 1 base from V and 0 bases from J, leaving 11 bases between. Germline V lookup: CDR1 MGHRA, CDR2 YSYEKL. CDR3 nucleotide sequence: TGCGCCAGCAGCCAAGTTAGGGGACTTAGCACAGATACGCAGTATTTT. This gives the protein CASSQVRGLSTDTQYF.

The chain recombines TRBV2 with TRBJ2-1, with 7 positions matching TRBD2. The germline V gene encodes CDR1 SNHLY and CDR2 FYNNEI. The CDR3 sequence is 18 residues long. Trimming at V came to 3 bases and at J to 0 bases, leaving 11 bases not matched to a gene. This chain's CDR3 is CASSDLLGGRSSYNEQFF. CDR3 in DNA: TGTGCCAGCAGTGATTTGCTGGGAGGGCGGAGCTCCTACAATGAGCAGTTCTTC.

This clone occurred a few times. The chain carries TRBV4-3 and TRBJ2-7; 8 bases match TRBD2. V gave up 1 base and J gave up 0 bases; unmatched junction bases: 5. CDR3 size: 16 residues. Looked up from germline, CDR1 is LGHNA and CDR2 is YSLEER. As DNA, the CDR3 is TGCGCCAGCAGCCAAGTCCGGACTAGCTACTCCTACGAGCAGTACTTC. It codes for CASSQVRTSYSYEQYF.

This sequence joins TRBV5-1 and TRBJ2-4; D possibly uses TRBD1 or TRBD2 (5 bases each). Germline V lookup: CDR1 SGHRS, CDR2 YFSETQ. This CDR3 spans 16 amino acids. V lost 4 bases, J lost 4 bases, and 18 bases lay in between. The CDR3 coding sequence is TGCGCCAGCAGCCCCCTTGGGACCGCCCCTAAAAACATTCAGTACTTC. Amino acid sequence: CASSPLGTAPKNIQYF.

In its sample, this clone was seen a few times. At one end the junction does not follow the germline gene, possibly because of a read error. J is TRBJ2-7 and V is TRBV7-2; 7 bases map to TRBD1. The CDR3 spans 14 residues. Germline assignment: CDR1 SGHTA and CDR2 FQGNSA. The CDR3: CASSLRTGPPELYF. In DNA, the CDR3 is TGTGCCAGCAGCTTACGGACAGGACCTCCTGAGCTGTACTTC.

The chain joins TRBV30 to TRBJ2-5; possibly TRBD1 for D (7 bases). V was pared by 4 bases and J by 2 bases, with 23 bases between. From germline, CDR1 is GTSNPN and CDR2 SVGIG (reference sequence). There are 17 residues in the CDR3. CDR3 DNA sequence: TGTGCCTGGACCCCCCGCCCGGCAGGGGGGCCACAAGAGACCCAGTACTTC. It translates to CAWTPRPAGGPQETQYF.

The chain employs TRBV7-2 and TRBJ2-6; tentatively, D is TRBD2 (5 bases). Trimming left V 5 bases short and J 2 bases short, with 7 bases between. The CDR3 runs 14 residues. The germline gives CDR1 SGHTA, CDR2 FQGNSA. CDR3 sequence (DNA): TGTGCCAGCAGCCCGGGGACTGGGGCCAACGTCCTGACTTTC. Its protein product is CASSPGTGANVLTF. The full variable domain, its missing parts supplied by reference TRBV7-2 and TRBJ2-6, is GAGVSQSPSNKVTEKGKDVELRCDPISGHTALYWYRQSLGQGLEFLIYFQGNSAPDKSGLPSDRFSAERTGGSVSTLTIQRTQQEDSAVYLCASSPGTGANVLTFGAGSRLTVL.

The chain combines TRBV15 with TRBJ1-1; D is unresolved. Germline V CDR1 and CDR2: LNHNV, YYDKDF (reference sequence). The CDR3 has 13 residues. Trimming shortened V by 9 bases and J by 6 bases, and 17 bases separated the two germline ends. CDR3 residues: CATGGVPVAEAFF. The CDR3 nucleotides are TGTGCCACAGGTGGTGTGCCCGTTGCTGAAGCTTTCTTT. Full variable domain (rest looked up from reference TRBV15 and TRBJ1-1): DAMVIQNPRYQVTQFGKPVTLSCSQTLNHNVMYWYQQKSSQAPKLLFHYYDKDFNNEADTPDNFQSRRPNTSFCFLDIRSPGLGDTAMYLCATGGVPVAEAFFGQGTRLTVV.

As DNA, the CDR3 is TGCGCCAGCAGCCAAGGGGGAGGACAGGGAAGGACTGGGGCCAACGTCCTGACTTTC. It translates to CASSQGGGQGRTGANVLTF. The chain links TRBV4-1 to TRBJ2-6; 8 bases fit TRBD1. V dropped 1 base and J dropped 2; count of bases not matched to a gene: 10. This CDR3 region has 19 residues. Germline assignment: CDR1 MGHRA and CDR2 YSYEKL.

The chain employs TRBV5-6 and TRBJ2-2, with 9 bases lining up with TRBD1. CDR3 length: 15 residues. Germline CDR1 and CDR2: SGHDT and YYEEEE. V was clipped by 4 bases and J by 7 bases; unmatched bases: 8. CDR3 in amino acids: CASSRSGTGFGELFF. CDR3 in DNA: TGTGCCAGCAGCCGGTCCGGGACAGGGTTCGGGGAGCTGTTTTTT. Together with reference TRBV5-6 and TRBJ2-2, the CDR3 gives the full variable domain: DAGVTQSPTHLIKTRGQQVTLRCSPKSGHDTVSWYQQALGQGPQFIFQYYEEEERQRGNFPDRFSGHQFPNYSSELNVNALLLGDSALYLCASSRSGTGFGELFFGEGSRLTVL.

The CDR3 protein is CSVQGQGRDTEAFF. DNA of the CDR3: TGCAGCGTCCAGGGACAGGGCAGGGACACTGAAGCTTTCTTT. The chain couples TRBV29-1 to TRBJ1-1, with 9 bases fitting TRBD1. Germline CDR1 and CDR2: SQVTM and ANQGSEA. This CDR3 comprises 14 residues. V dropped 6 bases and J dropped 3; count of bases not matched to a gene: 8.

This chain uses TRBV7-3 with TRBJ2-2; perhaps TRBD2 as D (6 bases). Trimming shortened V by 4 bases and J by 5 bases, and 14 bases separated the two germline ends. The CDR3 totals 15 residues. Germline CDR1 is SGHTA and CDR2 is FQGTGA. The CDR3 DNA reads as TGTGCCAGCAGCTCGCAATCGGGAGCTACCGGGGAGCTGTTTTTT. Protein product: CASSSQSGATGELFF.

The chain links TRBV4-2 to TRBJ2-7, with D unclear. V gave up 1 base and J gave up 4 bases, with 14 bases separating them. From germline, CDR1 is LGHNA and CDR2 YNFKEQ. The length of the CDR3 is 15 residues. The CDR3 loop is CASSQAVDIRYEQYF. CDR3 DNA: TGTGCCAGCAGCCAAGCGGTCGACATCAGATACGAGCAGTACTTC.

This chain links TRBV7-6 with TRBJ2-3; D unclear. V was clipped by 5 bases and J by 6 bases, with 9 bases between them. The germline gives CDR1 SGHVS, CDR2 FNYEAQ. The CDR3 totals 12 residues. This CDR3 reads CASSPQGDTQYF. The CDR3 DNA is TGTGCCAGCAGCCCCCAAGGGGATACGCAGTATTTT.

This clone was observed a few times. CDR3 sequence: CASSPRTGGYVGEKLFF. The CDR3 DNA is TGTGCCAGTAGTCCACGGACAGGGGGCTATGTTGGTGAAAAACTGTTTTTT. This rearrangement joins TRBV19 to TRBJ1-4; 11 bases are a match to TRBD1. Trimming took 5 bases from V and 7 from J; bases not matched to a gene: 12. Germline V gives CDR1 LNHDA, CDR2 SQIVND (reference sequence). The CDR3 is made up of 17 amino acids.

The chain joins TRBV2 to TRBJ1-4, with TRBD1 as a possible D gene (5 bases). The CDR3 has 14 residues. V dropped 4 bases and J dropped 6 bases, with 12 bases sitting between them. Germline V gene lookup returns CDR1 SNHLY and CDR2 FYNNEI. CDR3 in amino acids: CASSVDRGYEKLFF. The CDR3 coding sequence is TGTGCCAGCAGTGTCGACAGAGGCTATGAAAAACTGTTTTTT.